Listed below are T cell receptor beta chains from one sample, sequenced in a study of blood T cells in healthy people across ages. TCRdb reprocessed the 5' RACE reads with MiXCR, giving one entry per CDR3 protein. The sample lists approximately 2,000,000 distinct CDR3 sequences, roughly two fifths occurring once. Source material: blood. The receptors originated from a human donor in good health. CDR3s include the opening cysteine and the closing phenylalanine or tryptophan. The D gene is left open where the match is weak. The size field is filled for only some rows; it gives once, few, many or a size class.

TRBJ1-1 TRBD1 . TRBV6-5 CASSYGMGQGAAEAFF TGTGCCAGCAGTTACGGAATGGGACAGGGGGCAGCTGAAGCTTTCTTT
TRBJ1-2 . . TRBV12-3/TRBV12-4 CASSLKGRRGGYTF TGTGCCAGCAGTTTAAAAGGCAGGCGGGGTGGCTACACTTTC
TRBJ1-5 . few TRBV6-2/TRBV6-3 CASSGQINQPQHF TGTGCCAGCAGCGGACAGATCAATCAGCCCCAGCATTTT
TRBJ1-4 . . TRBV19 CASSPPGSANEKLFF TGTGCCAGTAGTCCCCCCGGGTCGGCTAATGAAAAACTGTTTTTT
TRBJ2-7 . few TRBV4-3 CASSQEAWGTSYEQYF TGCGCCAGCAGCCAAGAGGCCTGGGGGACTTCCTACGAGCAGTACTTC
TRBJ2-2 . . TRBV20-1 CGASDSVAGELFF TGCGGTGCTAGTGACTCTGTCGCCGGGGAGCTGTTTTTT
TRBJ2-7 . few TRBV29-1 CSVAGGLASSEQYF TGCAGCGTTGCTGGGGGGCTCGCGTCAAGCGAGCAGTACTTC
TRBJ1-1 . . TRBV18 CASSTNYDTEAFF TGTGCCAGCTCAACGAATTACGACACTGAAGCTTTCTTT
TRBJ2-3 . . TRBV7-3 CASSPKDGATDTQYF TGTGCCAGCAGCCCCAAGGACGGGGCTACCGATACGCAGTATTTT
TRBJ2-3 TRBD2 . TRBV7-9 CASSRTSGVRRADTQYF TGTGCCAGCAGCCGGACTAGCGGGGTGCGGAGAGCAGATACGCAGTATTTT
TRBJ2-1 . . TRBV24-1 CATSLGGGYNEQFF TGTGCCACCAGTTTGGGGGGCGGCTACAATGAGCAGTTCTTC
TRBJ1-2 TRBD1 . TRBV7-2 CASSKGDRVAGYTF TGTGCCAGCAGCAAGGGCGACAGGGTTGCCGGCTACACCTTC
TRBJ2-3 . many TRBV7-2 CASSLARGRTDTQYF TGTGCCAGCAGCTTGGCTCGAGGGCGAACAGATACGCAGTATTTT
TRBJ2-1 TRBD2 few TRBV7-2 CASSLLAGGYEQFF TGTGCCAGCAGCTTATTAGCGGGGGGGTATGAGCAGTTCTTC
TRBJ2-2 . . TRBV4-3 CASSHQLRRVTGELFF TGCGCCAGCAGCCACCAGCTACGACGGGTCACCGGGGAGCTGTTTTTT
TRBJ2-7 . . TRBV4-1 CASSQGSAHSYNEQYF TGCGCCAGCAGCCAAGGCAGCGCACACTCCTACAATGAGCAGTACTTC
TRBJ2-1 . . TRBV13 CASSFQSREQFF TGTGCCAGCAGCTTTCAATCGAGGGAGCAGTTCTTC
TRBJ2-7 TRBD2 . TRBV20-1 CSAPKRESSYEQYF TGCAGTGCCCCTAAGCGGGAGAGCTCCTACGAGCAGTACTTC
TRBJ1-2 TRBD1 . TRBV9 CASSVGLGQGGGYTF TGTGCCAGCAGCGTAGGGCTGGGACAGGGTGGTGGCTACACCTTC
TRBJ2-2 . . TRBV9 CASSATFPGELFF TGTGCCAGCAGCGCGACCTTCCCCGGGGAGCTGTTTTTT
TRBJ1-1 . few TRBV10-3 CAAHSQGNTEAFF TGTGCCGCCCACTCACAGGGGAACACTGAAGCTTTCTTT
TRBJ2-7 . few TRBV10-3 CAISESTKPYEQYF TGTGCCATCAGTGAGTCGACTAAACCCTACGAGCAGTACTTC
TRBJ1-1 . few TRBV12-3/TRBV12-4 CASSSAQGNTEAFF TGTGCCAGCAGTTCGGCACAGGGGAACACTGAAGCTTTCTTT
TRBJ2-4 TRBD2 . TRBV4-3 CASSQGQRGVGNIQYF TGCGCCAGCAGCCAAGGGCAGCGGGGGGTTGGAAACATTCAGTACTTC
TRBJ2-2 TRBD1 . TRBV2 CATEPGTAYTGELFF TGTGCCACCGAACCCGGGACAGCTTACACCGGGGAGCTGTTTTTT
TRBJ2-5 TRBD2 . TRBV4-1 CASSQEEAGEGREETQYF TGCGCCAGCAGCCAAGAAGAAGCGGGGGAAGGTCGGGAAGAGACCCAGTACTTC
TRBJ2-7 . few TRBV2 CASATGVGYEQYF TGTGCCAGTGCCACGGGGGTAGGCTACGAGCAGTACTTC
TRBJ2-5 TRBD1 . TRBV12-3/TRBV12-4 CASSPGTGGGTETQYF TGTGCCAGCAGTCCCGGGACAGGGGGCGGAACAGAGACCCAGTACTTC
TRBJ2-3 TRBD1 few TRBV12-3/TRBV12-4 CASRTGGSWTDTQYF TGTGCCAGCAGAACAGGGGGCTCGTGGACAGATACGCAGTATTTT
TRBJ1-1 TRBD1 . TRBV7-2 CASSPTRQGGRPEAFF TGTGCCAGCAGCCCCACCCGACAGGGAGGGAGGCCTGAAGCTTTCTTT
TRBJ1-2 . many TRBV7-2 CASSPDRSYGYTF TGCGCCAGCAGCCCTGACAGGAGCTATGGCTACACCTTC
TRBJ1-2 . . TRBV7-2 CACSGPGRGSGYTF TGTGCCTGCAGCGGACCGGGACGGGGGTCTGGCTACACCTTC
TRBJ2-1 . . TRBV7-9 CAGSWRNQETQFF TGTGCCGGCAGCTGGAGGAACCAAGAGACCCAGTTCTTC
TRBJ2-3 TRBD2 . TRBV7-2 CASSVTSGGATDTQYF TGTGCCAGCAGCGTGACTAGCGGGGGGGCGACAGATACGCAGTATTTT
TRBJ2-3 TRBD1 many TRBV5-5 CASSLRTGSTDTQYF TGTGCCAGCAGCCTTCGGACAGGTAGTACAGATACGCAGTATTTT
TRBJ2-5 . . TRBV7-2 CASSDGGPYQETQYF TGTGCCAGCAGCGACGGGGGGCCCTATCAAGAGACCCAGTACTTC
TRBJ2-1 . . TRBV7-2 CASSLRALQETQFF TGTGCCAGCAGCTTAAGGGCCCTGCAAGAGACCCAGTTCTTC
TRBJ2-1 TRBD1 . TRBV24-1 CATSDLTGQGVNEQFF TGTGCCACCAGTGATTTGACGGGACAGGGGGTTAATGAGCAGTTCTTC
TRBJ2-1 . . TRBV7-2 CASSPQGTGSYNEQFF TGTGCCAGCAGCCCGCAGGGGACGGGTTCCTACAATGAGCAGTTCTTC
TRBJ1-1 . . TRBV7-2 CASSLVPTPSNTEAFF TGTGCCAGCAGCTTAGTTCCAACCCCCTCGAACACTGAAGCTTTCTTT
TRBJ2-7 . . TRBV7-6 CASSWTQGNYEQYF TGTGCCAGCAGCTGGACACAGGGTAACTACGAGCAGTACTTC
TRBJ2-7 TRBD1 few TRBV9 CASSVEGGGDRVSYEQYF TGTGCCAGCAGCGTAGAGGGAGGCGGGGACAGGGTTTCCTACGAGCAGTACTTC
TRBJ2-7 . . TRBV28 CATHSGFHYEQYF TGTGCCACCCATTCGGGGTTCCACTACGAGCAGTACTTC
TRBJ2-3 TRBD2 . TRBV5-1 CASSLFSGGDYTQYF TGCGCCAGCAGCCTATTTAGCGGGGGAGACTATACGCAGTATTTT
TRBJ2-5 . few TRBV4-1 CASSQEAVPETQYF TGCGCCAGCAGCCAAGAGGCAGTACCAGAGACCCAGTACTTC
TRBJ2-7 TRBD2 . TRBV5-6 CASSGLVFNEQYF TGTGCCAGCTCCGGACTAGTCTTTAACGAGCAGTACTTC
TRBJ2-7 . few TRBV9 CASSDRSSSYEQYF TGTGCCAGCAGCGACAGGTCTAGCTCCTACGAGCAGTACTTC
TRBJ2-7 TRBD2 . TRBV29-1 CSVVLAGAPHTYEQYF TGCAGCGTTGTCTTAGCGGGGGCCCCCCATACCTACGAGCAGTACTTC
TRBJ1-1 TRBD1 few TRBV6-2/TRBV6-3 CASSYPGQGKTEAFF TGTGCCAGCAGTTACCCGGGACAGGGGAAGACTGAAGCTTTCTTT
TRBJ2-3 TRBD2 . TRBV7-9 CASSPISGGTTDTQYF TGTGCCAGCAGCCCGATAAGCGGGGGTACCACAGATACGCAGTATTTT
TRBJ2-3 . many TRBV7-2 CASHRFGTQYF TGTGCCAGCCACCGGTTTGGTACGCAGTATTTT
TRBJ2-1 TRBD2 . TRBV20-1 CSANIAGSYNEQFF TGCAGTGCCAACATAGCGGGTTCCTACAATGAGCAGTTCTTC